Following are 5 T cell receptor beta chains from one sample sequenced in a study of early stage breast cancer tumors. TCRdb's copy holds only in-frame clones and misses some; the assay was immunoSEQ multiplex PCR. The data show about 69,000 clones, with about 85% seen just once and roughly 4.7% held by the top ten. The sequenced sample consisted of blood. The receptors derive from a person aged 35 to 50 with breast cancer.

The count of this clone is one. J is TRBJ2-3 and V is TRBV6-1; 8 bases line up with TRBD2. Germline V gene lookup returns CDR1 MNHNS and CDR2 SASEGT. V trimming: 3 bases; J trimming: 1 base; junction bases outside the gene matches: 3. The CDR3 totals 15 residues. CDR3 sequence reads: CASSELAGRTDTQYF. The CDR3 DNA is TGTGCCAGCAGTGAGTTAGCGGGGCGCACAGATACGCAGTATTTT.

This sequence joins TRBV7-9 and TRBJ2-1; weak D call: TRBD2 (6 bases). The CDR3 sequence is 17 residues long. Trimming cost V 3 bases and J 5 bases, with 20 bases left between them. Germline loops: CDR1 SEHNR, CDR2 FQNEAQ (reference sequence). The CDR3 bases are TGTGCCAGCAGCTTGCGGCAGGGAGGCGCGGTCAACAATGAGCAGTTCTTC. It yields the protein CASSLRQGGAVNNEQFF.

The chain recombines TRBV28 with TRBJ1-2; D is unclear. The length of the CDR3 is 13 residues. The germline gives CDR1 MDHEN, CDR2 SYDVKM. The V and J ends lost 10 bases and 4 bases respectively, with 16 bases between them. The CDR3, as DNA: TGTGCCATCTCGGACCCAAACCGCTATGGCTACACCTTC. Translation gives CAISDPNRYGYTF.

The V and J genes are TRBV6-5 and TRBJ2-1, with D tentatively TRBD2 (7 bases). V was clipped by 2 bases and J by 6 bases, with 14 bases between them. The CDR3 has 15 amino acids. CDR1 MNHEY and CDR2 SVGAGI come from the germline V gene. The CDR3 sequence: CASSYRGQRGNEQFF. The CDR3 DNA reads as TGTGCCAGCAGTTACCGTGGACAGCGGGGCAATGAGCAGTTCTTC.

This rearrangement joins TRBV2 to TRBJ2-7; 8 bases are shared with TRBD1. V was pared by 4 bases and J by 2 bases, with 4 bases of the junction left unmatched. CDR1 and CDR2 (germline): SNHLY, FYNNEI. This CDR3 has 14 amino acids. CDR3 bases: TGTGCCAGCAGTGGACAGGGGATCCCCTACGAGCAGTACTTC. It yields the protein CASSGQGIPYEQYF. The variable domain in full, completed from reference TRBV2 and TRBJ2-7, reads EPEVTQTPSHQVTQMGQEVILRCVPISNHLYFYWYRQILGQKVEFLVSFYNNEISEKSEIFDDQFSVERPDGSNFTLKIRSTKLEDSAMYFCASSGQGIPYEQYFGPGTRLTVT.